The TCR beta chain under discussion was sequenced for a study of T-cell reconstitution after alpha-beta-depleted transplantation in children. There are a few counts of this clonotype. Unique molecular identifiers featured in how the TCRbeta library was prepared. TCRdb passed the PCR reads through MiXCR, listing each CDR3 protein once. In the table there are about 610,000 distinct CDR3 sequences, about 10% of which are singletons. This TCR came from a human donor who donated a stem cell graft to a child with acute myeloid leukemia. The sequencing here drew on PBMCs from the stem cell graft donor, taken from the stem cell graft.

The CDR3 loop is CASSKGFVTGELFF. The CDR3 region has the DNA TGTGCCAGCAGCAAGGGGTTTGTGACCGGGGAGCTGTTTTTT. The chain joins TRBV7-2 to TRBJ2-2; TRBD1 might be the D (5 bases). The CDR3 consists of 14 residues. Germline V gene sequence: CDR1 SGHTA, CDR2 FQGNSA. Trimming pared 5 bases from V and 5 bases from J, leaving 12 bases between.